This T cell receptor (beta chain) is drawn from a study of T cell repertoires in cytomegalovirus infection. Each CDR3 protein is one row after TCRdb ran MiXCR on the reads. This sample has more than 650,000 distinct CDR3 sequences, with approximately 34% found just once. Per germline, CDR1 SGHTA and CDR2 FQGTGA. Between the trimmed V and J ends, which lost 5 bases and 3 bases, there was a span of 19 bases. The CDR3 runs 16 residues. Sample: PBMCs. This chain uses TRBV7-3 with TRBJ1-1, with D uncertain. The sequence was obtained from a human donor in good health (CMV status not recorded). Some clones in this sample may be carry-over from other donors' samples. CDR3 in DNA: TGTGCCAGCAGCGCGACCGGGCCCCCGGTGGACACTGAAGCTTTCTTT. Translating it yields CASSATGPPVDTEAFF.